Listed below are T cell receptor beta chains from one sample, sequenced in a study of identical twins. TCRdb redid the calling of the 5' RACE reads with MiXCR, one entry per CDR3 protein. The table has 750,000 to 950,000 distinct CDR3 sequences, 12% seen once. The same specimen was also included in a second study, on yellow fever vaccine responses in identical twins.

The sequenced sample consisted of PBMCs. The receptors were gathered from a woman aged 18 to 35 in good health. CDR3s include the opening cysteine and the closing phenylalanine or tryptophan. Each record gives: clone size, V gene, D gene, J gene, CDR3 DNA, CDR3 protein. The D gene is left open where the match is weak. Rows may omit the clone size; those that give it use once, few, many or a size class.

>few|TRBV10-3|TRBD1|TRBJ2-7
TGTGCCATCCAAGAGACAGGGGCCGACGAGCAGTACTTC
CAIQETGADEQYF
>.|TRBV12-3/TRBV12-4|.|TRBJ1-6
TGTGCCAGCAGCGCCCCCCCTTCACCCCTCCACTTT
CASSAPPSPLHF
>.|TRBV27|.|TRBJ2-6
TGTGCCAGCAGTTTATCGCCAGGGAGCAACGTCCTGACTTTC
CASSLSPGSNVLTF
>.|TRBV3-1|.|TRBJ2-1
TGTGCCAGCAGCCAAGGGGACGGGAATGAGCAGTTCTTC
CASSQGDGNEQFF
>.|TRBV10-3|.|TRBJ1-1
TGTGCCATCAGTGAGTTCAACACTGAAGCTTTCTTT
CAISEFNTEAFF
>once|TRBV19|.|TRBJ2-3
TGTGCCACCGCACAGGGTGGAGATACGCAGTATTTT
CATAQGGDTQYF
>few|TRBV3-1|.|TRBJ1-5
TGTGCCAGCAGCCAAGATAGAGGTGTTTATAGCAATCAGCCCCAGCATTTT
CASSQDRGVYSNQPQHF
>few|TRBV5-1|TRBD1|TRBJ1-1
TGCGCCAGCAGCCCTTCCGGACAGGGTTTGTACACTGAAGCTTTCTTT
CASSPSGQGLYTEAFF
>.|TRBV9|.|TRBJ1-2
TGTGCCAGCAGCGTAGGAGACAGTCCCACAAACTATGGCTACACCTTC
CASSVGDSPTNYGYTF
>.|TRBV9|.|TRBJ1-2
TGTGCCAGCAGCGTAGCTGGTACAGGGAACTATGGCTACACCTTC
CASSVAGTGNYGYTF
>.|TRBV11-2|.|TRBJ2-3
TGTGCCAGCGCCGAGGGGGGCCCCCGAGATACGCAGTATTTT
CASAEGGPRDTQYF
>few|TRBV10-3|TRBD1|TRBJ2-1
TGTGCCATCACCTCCGGACAGGGAAGATACAATGAGCAGTTCTTC
CAITSGQGRYNEQFF
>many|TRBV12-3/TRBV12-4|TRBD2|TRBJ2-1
TGTGCCAGCAGTCGGACTAGCGATGAGCAGTTCTTC
CASSRTSDEQFF
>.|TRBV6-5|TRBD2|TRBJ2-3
TGTGCCAGCAGTTACTATAGCGGGGGGTACACAGATACGCAGTATTTT
CASSYYSGGYTDTQYF
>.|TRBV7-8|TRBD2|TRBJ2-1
TGTGCCAGCAGCTTAGTCGGACTAGCGGTGGAGCAGTTCTTC
CASSLVGLAVEQFF
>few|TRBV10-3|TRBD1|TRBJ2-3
TGTGCCAACTCTCGGGACAGGGTCGGAGATACGCAGTATTTT
CANSRDRVGDTQYF
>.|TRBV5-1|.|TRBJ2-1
TGCGCCAGCAGCTTGGACGGACTACAGTACAATGAGCACTTCTTC
CASSLDGLQYNEHFF
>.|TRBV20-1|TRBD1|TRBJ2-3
TGCAGTGCTAGAGATCCCTCCGGGACAGGATCCGCAGATACGCAGTATTTT
CSARDPSGTGSADTQYF
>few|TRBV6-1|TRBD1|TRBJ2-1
TGTGCCAGCAGTCCCGCACCGGGACAGGGCTACAATGAGCAGTTCTTC
CASSPAPGQGYNEQFF
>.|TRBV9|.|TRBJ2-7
TGTGCCAGCAGCGCCGCCGAGGGGATCTCCTACGAGCAGTACTTC
CASSAAEGISYEQYF
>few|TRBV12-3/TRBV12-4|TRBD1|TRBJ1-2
TGTGCCAGCAGTTTCCGGGACAGGGGGCTAGCTCATGGCTACACCTTC
CASSFRDRGLAHGYTF
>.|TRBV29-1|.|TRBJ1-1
TGCAGCGTTGAACACAGTGAACGACCTGAAGCTTTCTTT
CSVEHSERPEAFF
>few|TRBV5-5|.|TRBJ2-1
TGTGCCAGCAGCTTGTCCAGGGACGACAATGAGCAGTTCTTC
CASSLSRDDNEQFF
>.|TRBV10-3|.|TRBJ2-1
TGTGCCATCAGCAACAGGGCCGATGAGCAGTTCTTC
CAISNRADEQFF
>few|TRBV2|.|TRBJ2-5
TGTGCCAGCAGTGAGGAGGGCAACCAAGAGACCCAGTACTTC
CASSEEGNQETQYF
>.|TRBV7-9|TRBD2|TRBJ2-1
TGTGCCAGCAGCTCTTTGGGACTAGCGGGATCCTACAATGAGCAGTTCTTC
CASSSLGLAGSYNEQFF
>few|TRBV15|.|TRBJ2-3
TGTGCCACCGCCGACAGAAAATCAGGAGATACGCAGTATTTT
CATADRKSGDTQYF
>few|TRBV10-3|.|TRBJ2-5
TGTGCCATCAAGATTTCAGGCACCCAAGAGACCCAGTACTTC
CAIKISGTQETQYF
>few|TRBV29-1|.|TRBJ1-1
TGCAGCGTTATTAGGGATACTGAAGCTTTCTTT
CSVIRDTEAFF
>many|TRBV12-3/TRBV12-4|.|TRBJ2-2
TGTGCCAGCAGTCCCCTAGGTGGAGACGGGGAGCTGTTTTTT
CASSPLGGDGELFF
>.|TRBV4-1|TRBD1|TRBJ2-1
TGCGCCAGCAGCCAACAGGGGGTTAACAATGAGCAGTTCTTC
CASSQQGVNNEQFF
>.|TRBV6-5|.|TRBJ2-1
TGTGCCAGCAGTACTGGGGGGGGCTCCGGTGAGCAGTTCTTC
CASSTGGGSGEQFF
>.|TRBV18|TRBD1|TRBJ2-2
TGTGCCAGCTCACGGACAGGCAGCAGCACCGGGGAGCTGTTTTTT
CASSRTGSSTGELFF
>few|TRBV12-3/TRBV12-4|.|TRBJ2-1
TGTGCCAGCAGTTTAGCTGGCTTTGAGCAGTTCTTC
CASSLAGFEQFF